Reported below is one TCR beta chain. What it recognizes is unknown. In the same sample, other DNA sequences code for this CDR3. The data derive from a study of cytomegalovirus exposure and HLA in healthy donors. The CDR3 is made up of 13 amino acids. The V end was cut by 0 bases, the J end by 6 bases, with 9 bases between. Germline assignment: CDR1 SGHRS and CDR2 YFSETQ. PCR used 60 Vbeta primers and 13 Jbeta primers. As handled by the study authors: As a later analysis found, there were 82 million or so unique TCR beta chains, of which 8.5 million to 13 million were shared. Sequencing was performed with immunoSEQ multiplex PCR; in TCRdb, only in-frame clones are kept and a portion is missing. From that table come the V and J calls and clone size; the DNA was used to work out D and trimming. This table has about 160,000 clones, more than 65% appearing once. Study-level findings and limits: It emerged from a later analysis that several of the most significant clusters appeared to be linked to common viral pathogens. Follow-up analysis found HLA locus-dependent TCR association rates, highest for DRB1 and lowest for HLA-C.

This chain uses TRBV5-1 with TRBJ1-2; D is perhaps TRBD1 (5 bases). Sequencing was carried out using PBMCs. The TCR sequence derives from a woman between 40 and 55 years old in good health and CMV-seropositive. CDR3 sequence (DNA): TGCGCCAGCAGCTTGGCGGTACAGGATGGCTACACCTTC. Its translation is CASSLAVQDGYTF.